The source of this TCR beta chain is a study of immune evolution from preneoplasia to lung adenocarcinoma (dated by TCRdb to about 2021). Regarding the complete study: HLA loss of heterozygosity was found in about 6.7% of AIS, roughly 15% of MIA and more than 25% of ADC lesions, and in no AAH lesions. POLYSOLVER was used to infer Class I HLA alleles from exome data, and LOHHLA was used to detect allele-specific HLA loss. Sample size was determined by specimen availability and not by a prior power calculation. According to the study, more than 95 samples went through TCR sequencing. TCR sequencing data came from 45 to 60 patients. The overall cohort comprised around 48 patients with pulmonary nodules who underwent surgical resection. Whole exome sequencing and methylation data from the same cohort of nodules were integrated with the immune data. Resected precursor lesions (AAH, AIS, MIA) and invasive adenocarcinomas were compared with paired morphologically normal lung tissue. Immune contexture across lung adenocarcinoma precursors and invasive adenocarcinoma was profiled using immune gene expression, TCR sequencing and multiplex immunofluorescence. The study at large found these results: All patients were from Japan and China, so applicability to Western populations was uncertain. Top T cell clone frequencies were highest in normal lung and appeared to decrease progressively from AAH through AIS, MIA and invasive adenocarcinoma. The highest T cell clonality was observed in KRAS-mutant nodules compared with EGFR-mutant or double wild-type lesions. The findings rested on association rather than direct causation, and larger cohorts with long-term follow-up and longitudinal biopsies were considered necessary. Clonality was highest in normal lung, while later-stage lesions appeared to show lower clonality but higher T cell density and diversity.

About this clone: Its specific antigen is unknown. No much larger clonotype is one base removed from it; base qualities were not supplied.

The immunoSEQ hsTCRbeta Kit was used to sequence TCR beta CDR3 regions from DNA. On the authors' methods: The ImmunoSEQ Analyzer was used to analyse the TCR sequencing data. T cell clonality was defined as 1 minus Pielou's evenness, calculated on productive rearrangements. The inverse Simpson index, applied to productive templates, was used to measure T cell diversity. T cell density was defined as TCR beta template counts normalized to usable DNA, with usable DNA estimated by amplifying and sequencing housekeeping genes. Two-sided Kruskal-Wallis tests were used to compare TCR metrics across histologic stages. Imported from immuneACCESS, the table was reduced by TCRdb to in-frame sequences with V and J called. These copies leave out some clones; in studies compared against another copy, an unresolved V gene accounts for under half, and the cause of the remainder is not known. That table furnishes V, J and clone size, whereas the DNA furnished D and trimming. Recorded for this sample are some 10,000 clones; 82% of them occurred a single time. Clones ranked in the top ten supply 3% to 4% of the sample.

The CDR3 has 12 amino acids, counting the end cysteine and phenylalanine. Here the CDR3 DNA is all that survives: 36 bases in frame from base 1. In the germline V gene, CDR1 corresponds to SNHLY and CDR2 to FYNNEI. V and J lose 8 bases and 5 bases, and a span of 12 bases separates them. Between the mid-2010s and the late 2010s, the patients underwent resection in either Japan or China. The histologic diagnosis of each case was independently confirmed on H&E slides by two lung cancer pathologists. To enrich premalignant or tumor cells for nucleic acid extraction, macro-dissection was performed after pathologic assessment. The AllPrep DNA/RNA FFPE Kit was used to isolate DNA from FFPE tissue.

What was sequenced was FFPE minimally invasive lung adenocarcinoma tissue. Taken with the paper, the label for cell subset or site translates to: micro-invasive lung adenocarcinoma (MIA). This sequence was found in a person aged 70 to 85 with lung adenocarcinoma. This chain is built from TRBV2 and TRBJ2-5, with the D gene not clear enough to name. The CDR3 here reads CASLQGQETQYF. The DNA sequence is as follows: TGTGCCAGCCTGCAAGGCCAGGAGACCCAGTACTTC.